Listed below are T cell receptor beta chains from one sample, sequenced in a study of cytomegalovirus exposure and HLA in healthy donors. The repertoire was sequenced with immunoSEQ multiplex PCR; TCRdb's copy has only in-frame clones and lacks some. The sample records about 200,000 clones, approximately 81% being singletons. Sequenced material: PBMCs. These receptors all stem from a man aged 30-40 years in good health and CMV-seronegative. Each CDR3 is given without its conserved first and last residue. A D gene is named only where the DNA matches it firmly.

d_call	v_call	cdr3_length	j_call	cdr3_aa
-	TRBV7-6	13	TRBJ1-6	ASSLGRGRNSPLH
-	TRBV6-1	11	TRBJ1-5	ASTRVSNQPQH
-	TRBV6-1	9	TRBJ2-1	ASTFRNEQF
-	TRBV7-9	12	TRBJ2-5	ASSLTRVVETQY
TRBD1	TRBV6-5	12	TRBJ2-7	ASSKTGQSYEQY
TRBD2	TRBV4-2	15	TRBJ2-7	ASSQTSGGANLYEQY
-	TRBV7-9	11	TRBJ1-2	ASNGVSNYGYT
-	TRBV6-6	12	TRBJ2-7	ASSSLGGSYGQY
TRBD1	TRBV6-5	11	TRBJ2-1	ASSSGTGYEQF
-	TRBV7-2	13	TRBJ1-6	ASSLGSGTNSPLH
-	TRBV9	12	TRBJ1-4	ASSVNGIGEKLF
-	TRBV2	12	TRBJ1-1	ASSEDEVNTEAF
-	TRBV4-3	12	TRBJ2-7	ASSRGAGNYEQY
-	TRBV9	12	TRBJ2-7	ASSVGTNSYEQY
TRBD1	TRBV13	11	TRBJ1-2	ASSWTGGVGYT
-	TRBV5-4	13	TRBJ2-5	ASSLAQRNQETQY
-	TRBV10-3	12	TRBJ1-5	AISEEGVGQPQH
-	TRBV28	11	TRBJ1-1	ASMSGEEPEAF
TRBD2	TRBV11-2	15	TRBJ2-1	ASSLGPGPAGGYEQF
-	TRBV28	12	TRBJ1-4	ASSFPTGGEKLF
TRBD1	TRBV18	12	TRBJ1-2	ASSPETGGRGYT
-	TRBV5-6	12	TRBJ1-5	ASSPTGNNQPQH
-	TRBV6-5	9	TRBJ2-7	ASTGSYEQY
-	TRBV11-2	13	TRBJ2-5	ASSLGPLNGDPQY
TRBD2	TRBV9	13	TRBJ2-7	ASSPSSGGQYEQY
TRBD1	TRBV19	16	TRBJ1-5	ASSDLTGTVYSNQPQH
-	TRBV5-1	13	TRBJ1-4	ASSSQGDTNEKLF
-	TRBV6-6	13	TRBJ1-5	ASSYGMPEGAAQH
-	TRBV7-2	12	TRBJ1-2	ASSYVTGNYGYT
TRBD1	TRBV6-5	12	TRBJ1-6	ASRRDRTNSPLH
-	TRBV4-1	12	TRBJ2-7	ASSYRALAYEQY
-	TRBV5-4	12	TRBJ1-1	ASSLLRGEDEAF
TRBD2	TRBV7-2	13	TRBJ2-5	ASSSIAGGPETQY
TRBD1	TRBV6-6	13	TRBJ2-2	ASSPPGTATGELF
-	TRBV28	11	TRBJ1-2	ASSTKGNRSYT